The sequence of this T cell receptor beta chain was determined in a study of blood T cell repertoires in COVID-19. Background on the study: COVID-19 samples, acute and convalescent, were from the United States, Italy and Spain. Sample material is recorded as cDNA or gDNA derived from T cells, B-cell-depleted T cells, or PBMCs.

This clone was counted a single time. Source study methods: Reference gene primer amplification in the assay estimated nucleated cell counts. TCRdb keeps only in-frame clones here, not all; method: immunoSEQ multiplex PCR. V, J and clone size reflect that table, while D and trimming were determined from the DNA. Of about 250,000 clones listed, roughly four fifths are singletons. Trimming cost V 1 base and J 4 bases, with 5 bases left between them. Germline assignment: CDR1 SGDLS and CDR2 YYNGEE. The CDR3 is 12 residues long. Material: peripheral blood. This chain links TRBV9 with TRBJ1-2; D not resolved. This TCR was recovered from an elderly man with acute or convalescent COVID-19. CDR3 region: CASSVSGYGYTF. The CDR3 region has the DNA TGTGCCAGCAGCGTAAGCGGCTATGGCTACACCTTC.